The 30 T cell receptor beta chains listed next were all sequenced from one sample in a study of blood T cell repertoires in COVID-19. Here immunoSEQ multiplex PCR was the method, and the copy in TCRdb shows in-frame clones only, minus some. The table includes a few hundred thousand clones, around 87% detected once. Sequencing input: peripheral blood. All receptors derive from a woman in her 30s who had recovered from COVID-19.

The genes are TRBV28 and TRBJ1-2; possibly TRBD1 for D (6 bases). CDR3 length: 14 amino acids. Germline values: CDR1 MDHEN, CDR2 SYDVKM. With 2 bases removed from V and 6 bases from J, the gap between germline ends came to 13 bases. As DNA, the CDR3 is TGTGCCAGCAGTTTAGGCGGATGGACAGATGGCTACACCTTC. This encodes CASSLGGWTDGYTF.

This clone was seen a handful of times. The chain employs TRBV4-1 and TRBJ1-1; maybe TRBD1 (6 bases). This CDR3 contains 14 residues. The V gene lost 3 bases and the J gene lost 6 bases, with 14 bases spanning the gap. CDR1 is MGHRA, CDR2 YSYEKL, per germline. The CDR3 region has the DNA TGCGCCAGCAGCCAGAAGGGGGGGTTCGCTGAAGCTTTCTTT. Translating gives CASSQKGGFAEAFF.

A word on this clone: The limits of the CDR3 on the DNA are not certain, so only TCRdb's listed CDR3 is given. The chain recombines TRBV21-1 with TRBJ2-2; no DNA check was done on the table's D call, TRBD2. TRBV21-1 is recorded as a pseudogene. The CDR3 contains 18 residues when both ends are counted. CDR3 in amino acids: CASSKVAGGAVGTGELFF.

V usage is TRBV24-1 and J usage is TRBJ2-7; D is undetermined. With 4 bases removed from V and 6 bases from J, the gap between germline ends came to 12 bases. The CDR3 sequence is 13 residues long. Per germline, CDR1 KGHDR and CDR2 SFDVKD. CDR3 in DNA: TGTGCCACCAGTGACACTAACGGCGGCGAGCAGTACTTC. It is translated as CATSDTNGGEQYF.

CDR3 loop: CASSADRVGYTF. Here the CDR3 DNA reads TGTGCCAGCTCAGCTGACAGGGTTGGCTACACCTTC. The gene calls are TRBV18 and TRBJ1-2; TRBD1 matches 7 bases. Germline V CDR1 and CDR2: KGHSH, LQKENI. V shed 5 bases, J shed 7 bases, and the junction held 4 bases outside the gene matches. The CDR3 is made up of 12 amino acids.

This rearrangement joins TRBV7-3 to TRBJ2-5; D unclear. Trimming removed 2 bases at V and 1 base at J, with 11 bases between. This CDR3 comprises 15 residues. Germline loops: CDR1 SGHTA, CDR2 FQGTGA. The CDR3 region is CASSLGPNSQETQYF. CDR3 DNA sequence: TGTGCCAGCAGCTTAGGCCCGAACAGCCAAGAGACCCAGTACTTC. The complete variable domain, with remaining parts taken from reference TRBV7-3 and TRBJ2-5, reads GAGVSQTPSNKVTEKGKYVELRCDPISGHTALYWYRQSLGQGPEFLIYFQGTGAADDSGLPNDRFFAVRPEGSVSTLKIQRTERGDSAVYLCASSLGPNSQETQYFGPGTRLLVL.

The rearrangement links TRBV27 to TRBJ1-5; 9 nucleotides line up with TRBD1. Germline V CDR1 and CDR2: MNHEY, SMNVEV (reference sequence). This CDR3 has 16 residues. V shed 5 bases, J shed 2 bases, and the junction held 7 bases outside the gene matches. The CDR3 DNA reads TGTGCCAGCAGTGCAGAGGACAGGGGCGGCAATCAGCCCCAGCATTTT. Its protein product is CASSAEDRGGNQPQHF.

The chain links TRBV27 to TRBJ1-1, with 8 bases aligning to TRBD1. Germline CDR1 MNHEY, CDR2 SMNVEV (reference sequence). The V segment lost 6 bases and the J segment 8 bases; nucleotides outside the gene matches: 11. The CDR3 loop spans 14 amino acids. The CDR3, as DNA: TGTGCCAGCAGACCCGCCGGGACAGGTTCCGAAGCTTTCTTT. This codes for CASRPAGTGSEAFF.

This chain connects TRBV5-5 to TRBJ2-7; 7 positions match TRBD1. Per germline, CDR1 SGHKS and CDR2 YYEKEE (reference sequence). Losses at the gene ends were 0 bases for V and 6 bases for J; bases not matched to a gene: 3. The CDR3 runs 13 residues. The CDR3 sequence: CASSLDRGGEQYF. CDR3 nucleotide sequence: TGTGCCAGCAGCTTGGACAGGGGCGGCGAGCAGTACTTC.

The chain has TRBV7-8 and TRBJ2-7, with TRBD1 as a possible D gene (6 bases). Between the trimmed V and J ends, which lost 5 bases and 2 bases, there was a span of 16 bases. The length of the CDR3 is 15 residues. CDR1 SGHVS and CDR2 FQNEAQ come from the germline V gene. As DNA, the CDR3 is TGTGCCAGCAGCGACCCACGGAACAGGGCCTACGAGCAGTACTTC. It specifies CASSDPRNRAYEQYF.

This clone was observed a few times. The chain combines TRBV27 with TRBJ2-7; D may be TRBD1 (8 bases). The CDR3 runs 15 residues. Germline-derived CDR1 and CDR2 are MNHEY and SMNVEV (reference sequence). The germline V and J ends were trimmed by 1 base and 4 bases, with 14 bases remaining between them. CDR3 bases: TGTGCCAGCAGTTTATTTGGACAGGGAGGGTACGAGCAGTACTTC. Its protein is CASSLFGQGGYEQYF.

This clone was counted between two and nine times. This chain connects TRBV27 to TRBJ2-7; TRBD2 matches at 7 bases. CDR1 is MNHEY and CDR2 is SMNVEV in the germline V gene (reference sequence). Trimming took 6 bases from V and 4 from J; bases not matched to a gene: 6. CDR3 length: 13 residues. CDR3 in amino acids: CASSLGREYEQYF. As DNA, the CDR3 is TGTGCCAGCAGCCTTGGGCGGGAGTACGAGCAGTACTTC.

This clone came up once. This chain uses TRBV5-6 with TRBJ1-2; 7 bases map to TRBD1. This CDR3 has 16 residues. Germline V gene sequence: CDR1 SGHDT, CDR2 YYEEEE. J gave up 1 base and V 4 bases, and 10 bases lay outside the gene matches. The CDR3 loop is CASSRRDSHFNYGYTF. CDR3 bases: TGTGCCAGCAGCCGCCGGGACAGCCACTTTAACTATGGCTACACCTTC.

The chain recombines TRBV28 with TRBJ1-5; D may be TRBD1 (5 bases). The CDR3 extends over 14 amino acids. The ends were cut back, 6 bases at V and 9 bases at J, with 18 bases in the middle. Germline V gene lookup returns CDR1 MDHEN and CDR2 SYDVKM. CDR3 DNA: TGTGCCAGCAGACTTGGGGCCACCTATACGCCCCAGCATTTT. It translates to CASRLGATYTPQHF.

CDR3 amino acids: CASSESEGWHNEAFF. The CDR3 region has the DNA TGCGCCAGCAGTGAGTCGGAGGGTTGGCACAATGAAGCTTTCTTT. V usage is TRBV10-2 and J usage is TRBJ1-1; D ambiguous. V lost 0 bases to trimming and J lost 7 bases, with 15 bases between them. The length of the CDR3 is 15 residues. Per germline, CDR1 WSHSY and CDR2 SAAADI.

The genes are TRBV3-1 (or the pseudogene TRBV3-2) and TRBJ2-7, with 7 bases that match TRBD2. V dropped 0 bases and J dropped 12; count of bases not matched to a gene: 23. Germline assignment: CDR1 LGHDT and CDR2 YNNKEL (reference sequence). The CDR3 spans 18 residues. This CDR3 is CASSQESNWGGSGIIRYF. As DNA, the CDR3 is TGTGCCAGCAGCCAAGAATCAAATTGGGGAGGGTCGGGGATAATTCGGTACTTC.

The J gene is TRBJ2-7, the V gene TRBV19; D perhaps matches TRBD1 (5 bases). Trimming removed 3 bases from V and 0 bases from J, with 12 bases in between. This CDR3 is built from 15 residues. Germline CDR1 LNHDA, CDR2 SQIVND (reference sequence). The CDR3: CASSIGAGNSYEQYF. CDR3 sequence (DNA): TGTGCCAGTAGTATTGGGGCAGGAAACTCCTACGAGCAGTACTTC.

This sequence joins TRBV27 and TRBJ2-3, with a possible D match to TRBD1 (5 bases). Germline V CDR1 and CDR2: MNHEY, SMNVEV (reference sequence). Trimming shortened V by 2 bases and J by 7 bases, and 10 bases separated the two germline ends. The CDR3 totals 13 residues. The CDR3 loop reads CASSLTGKNTQYF. CDR3 nucleotide sequence: TGTGCCAGCAGTTTAACAGGAAAGAATACGCAGTATTTT.

The J gene is TRBJ2-6, the V gene TRBV11-1; TRBD1 might be the D (5 bases). The CDR3 has 16 amino acids. Trimming pared 0 bases from V and 2 bases from J, leaving 8 bases between. Germline CDR1 is SGHAT and CDR2 is FQDESV (reference sequence). CDR3 amino acids: CASSLAGAAGANVLTF. CDR3 nucleotides: TGTGCCAGCAGCTTAGCTGGGGCAGCTGGGGCCAACGTCCTGACTTTC.

This clone has only a few counts. The chain is built from TRBV4-1 and TRBJ2-7, with 9 bases identical to TRBD1. The germline gives CDR1 MGHRA, CDR2 YSYEKL. This CDR3 is 15 amino acids long. V dropped 4 bases and J dropped 3; count of bases not matched to a gene: 7. CDR3 residues: CASSRFGTGNYEQYF. The CDR3 DNA sequence: TGCGCCAGCAGCCGGTTTGGGACAGGGAACTACGAGCAGTACTTC.

CDR3 in amino acids: CASSQGTEQYF. CDR3 bases: TGTGCCAGCAGTCAGGGGACAGAGCAGTACTTC. V gene TRBV6-5 combines with J gene TRBJ2-7, with D maybe TRBD1 (6 bases). Per the germline V gene, CDR1 is MNHEY and CDR2 is SVGAGI. V lost 5 bases, J lost 7 bases, and 9 bases lay in between. The CDR3 runs to 11 residues.

CDR3 sequence: CASSLGVGVNEKLFF. The CDR3 nucleotides read TGTGCCAGCAGCCTGGGAGTCGGTGTGAATGAAAAACTGTTTTTT. The chain employs TRBV11-2 and TRBJ1-4; D remains ambiguous. Trimming removed 5 bases at V and 5 bases at J, with 15 bases between. Germline loops: CDR1 SGHAT, CDR2 FQNNGV. The CDR3 spans 15 residues.

The rearrangement joins TRBV28 to TRBJ1-1; D remains unclear. With 6 bases removed from V and 2 bases from J, the gap between germline ends came to 13 bases. The CDR3 consists of 14 residues. CDR1 is MDHEN and CDR2 is SYDVKM in the germline V gene. In DNA form, the CDR3 reads TGTGCCAGCAGAGAACGGAGGATTAACACTGAAGCTTTCTTT. It specifies CASRERRINTEAFF.

This chain joins TRBV11-3 and TRBJ2-1; weak D call: TRBD2 (6 bases). Trimming left V 1 base short and J 9 bases short, with 13 bases between. The CDR3 has 14 amino acids. Germline CDR1 SGHNT, CDR2 YENEEA. CDR3 in amino acids: CASSLGALGGEQFF. In DNA, the CDR3 is TGTGCCAGCAGCTTAGGGGCGTTGGGGGGTGAGCAGTTCTTC. Full variable domain (outside the CDR3, taken from reference TRBV11-3 and TRBJ2-1): EAGVVQSPRYKIIEKKQPVAFWCNPISGHNTLYWYLQNLGQGPELLIRYENEEAVDDSQLPKDRFSAERLKGVDSTLKIQPAELGDSAVYLCASSLGALGGEQFFGPGTRLTVL.

The table lists this clone with a few counts. The chain employs TRBV4-1 and TRBJ2-3; 13 nucleotides line up with TRBD2. This CDR3 is built from 20 residues. Germline V gene data show CDR1 as MGHRA and CDR2 as YSYEKL. V was clipped by 4 bases and J by 8 bases; unmatched bases: 21. Written as DNA, the CDR3 is TGCGCCAGCAGCCTTGCCGAAAGGTTTCGACTAGCGGGGGGAAGAGTTACGCAGTATTTT. Amino acids: CASSLAERFRLAGGRVTQYF.

V and J are TRBV18 and TRBJ2-7; 10 bases fit TRBD1. V was clipped by 3 bases and J by 1 base; unmatched bases: 6. Germline CDR1 KGHSH, CDR2 LQKENI. There are 16 residues in the CDR3. The CDR3 DNA reads TGTGCCAGCTCACCTTCCGGGACAGGGGAATCCTACGAGCAGTACTTC. This codes for CASSPSGTGESYEQYF. Using reference TRBV18 and TRBJ2-7 for the parts outside the CDR3, the full variable domain is NAGVMQNPRHLVRRRGQEARLRCSPMKGHSHVYWYRQLPEEGLKFMVYLQKENIIDESGMPKERFSAEFPKEGPSILRIQQVVRGDSAAYFCASSPSGTGESYEQYFGPGTRLTVT.

The V and J genes are TRBV19 and TRBJ1-4; D is ambiguous. The CDR3 spans 11 residues. CDR1 is LNHDA, CDR2 SQIVND, per germline (reference sequence). Between the trimmed V and J ends, which lost 8 bases and 12 bases, there was a span of 13 bases. As DNA, the CDR3 is TGTGCCAGTTCTGCGGAGAGAGAACTGTTTTTT. It yields the protein CASSAERELFF.

The CDR3 sequence: CSARETEAFF. DNA for the CDR3: TGCAGTGCTAGGGAGACTGAAGCTTTCTTT. The chain recombines TRBV20-1 with TRBJ1-1, with D unresolved. The germline V and J ends were trimmed by 3 bases and 5 bases, with 4 bases remaining between them. The CDR3 has 10 amino acids. Per germline, CDR1 DFQATT and CDR2 SNEGSKA (reference sequence).

V gene TRBV30 combines with J gene TRBJ1-4; D is unresolved. The germline CDR1 and CDR2 sequences are GTSNPN and SVGIG (reference sequence). The length of the CDR3 is 15 residues. The germline V and J ends were trimmed by 4 bases and 5 bases, with 17 bases remaining between them. The CDR3 region is CAWISFRRCNEKLFF. Here the CDR3 DNA reads TGTGCCTGGATATCATTTAGGAGATGCAATGAAAAACTGTTTTTT.

The rearrangement uses TRBV6-4 and TRBJ2-3; D remains ambiguous. Trimming took off 3 bases at V and 2 bases at J, with 6 bases between the two ends. Germline V CDR1 and CDR2: MRHNA, SNTAGT. This CDR3 spans 13 amino acids. CDR3 in amino acids: CASSEGDTDTQYF. CDR3 DNA sequence: TGTGCCAGCAGTGAAGGAGACACAGATACGCAGTATTTT.